This TCR beta chain stems from a study of control samples from healthy donors and cancer patients. The V gene lost 0 bases and the J gene lost 1 base, with 9 bases spanning the gap. The CDR3 sequence is 15 residues long. Germline CDR1 LNHNV, CDR2 YYDKDF (reference sequence). This clone was recorded once. Here immunoSEQ multiplex PCR was the method, and the copy in TCRdb shows in-frame clones only, minus some. Here the sample spans over 30,000 clones, 86% being singletons. V and J are TRBV15 and TRBJ2-5; D might be TRBD1 (6 bases). The clonotype comes from a woman aged 40 to 55 with lung cancer. Sequences were obtained from PBMCs. The DNA for the CDR3 is TGTGCCACCAGCAGAGAACAGGGTATCCAAGAGACCCAGTACTTC. Residues: CATSREQGIQETQYF.